The present TCR beta chain was sequenced within a study of long-term antiretroviral therapy in people with HIV. General study results and limits: Clones that expanded before ART (that is, prior to treatment) dominated the repertoire at all time points. All blood samples came from the years 2004 to 2017, possibly under older ART regimens. ART preceded a rise in diversity that nonetheless stayed lower than in transplant donor controls.

This CDR3 is 14 amino acids long. CDR1 is SNHLY and CDR2 is FYNNEI in the germline V gene. The ends were cut back, 6 bases at V and 4 bases at J, with 15 bases in the middle. This clone turned up a few times. The antigen remains undetermined. DNA was extracted from approximately 0.95-9.8 million thawed cryopreserved PBMC. At survey level, the immunoSEQ assay was run in its v3.0 version. The data were produced by immunoSEQ multiplex PCR, yet TCRdb's version contains in-frame clones alone and is incomplete. This table holds about 16,000 clones, 88% found once. Specimen: unsorted PBMCs, collected 0.7 years before starting antiretroviral therapy. The J gene is TRBJ1-2, the V gene TRBV2; a possible D gene is TRBD1 (5 bases). This clonotype was sampled from a middle-aged man with HIV. CDR3 region: CASSREQVPYGYTF. The CDR3 bases are TGTGCCAGCAGCCGAGAACAGGTCCCCTATGGCTACACCTTC.